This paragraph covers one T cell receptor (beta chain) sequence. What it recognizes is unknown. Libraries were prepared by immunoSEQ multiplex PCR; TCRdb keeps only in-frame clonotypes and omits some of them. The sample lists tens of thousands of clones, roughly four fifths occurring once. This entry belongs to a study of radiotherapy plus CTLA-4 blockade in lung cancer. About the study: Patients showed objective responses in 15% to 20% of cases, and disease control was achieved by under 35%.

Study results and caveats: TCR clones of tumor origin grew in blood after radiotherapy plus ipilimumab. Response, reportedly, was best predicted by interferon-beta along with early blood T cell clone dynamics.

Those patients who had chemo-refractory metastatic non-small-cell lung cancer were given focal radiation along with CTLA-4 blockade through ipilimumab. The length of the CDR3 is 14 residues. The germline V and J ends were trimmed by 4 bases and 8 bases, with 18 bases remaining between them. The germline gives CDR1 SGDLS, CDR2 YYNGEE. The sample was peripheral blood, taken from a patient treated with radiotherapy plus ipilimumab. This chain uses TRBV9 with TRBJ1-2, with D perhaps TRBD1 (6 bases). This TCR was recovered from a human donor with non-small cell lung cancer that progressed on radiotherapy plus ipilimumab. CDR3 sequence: CASSPEVDSFGYTF. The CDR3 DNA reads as TGTGCCAGCAGCCCAGAAGTGGACAGCTTCGGCTACACCTTC.